The source of this T cell receptor beta chain is a study of T cell repertoires in aging, cancer and after chemotherapy. Background on the study: Healthy donor repertoires were recorded over several months to years and showed clear clonal overlap. General study findings and limits: Age-matched healthy donors had significantly more diverse, less clonal blood TCR repertoires than untreated cancer patients. Rebound thymic output was suggested by rising median generation probability during chemotherapy in each cancer cohort. No conclusions about immunological memory after chemotherapy can be drawn from the repertoire data.

Amplification of TCR beta used genomic DNA extracted from peripheral blood. The V gene's germline CDR1 is ENHRY and CDR2 SYGVKD. Trimming cost V 6 bases and J 5 bases, with 17 bases left between them. This CDR3 is 14 amino acids long. Rearranged V-D-J TRB sequences were amplified with a mixed TRB-A/B primer pool. TCRdb fed the multiplex PCR reads into MiXCR, producing one record per CDR3 protein. The repertoire holds about 10,000 distinct CDR3 sequences, around 38% seen once, with roughly 1.7% in the top ten. In regard to this clonotype: Its specificity is not known.

The TCR was taken from a human donor in good health. Specimen: blood. V and J are TRBV10-3 and TRBJ2-7, with D perhaps matching TRBD1 (6 bases). The DNA of the CDR3 is TGTGCCATCAGCGAAAGGGGGAACGGGGACGAGCAGTACGTC. Amino acids: CAISERGNGDEQYV.